This is a list of T cell receptor beta chains from one sample in a study of T cell clones after liver transplantation. Method: immunoSEQ multiplex PCR; TCRdb's copy keeps in-frame clones and lacks some. The sample carries over 25,000 clones, approximately 96% recorded once. The specimen was CD8+ T cells from blood, collected 12 months after liver transplant. The receptors come from a human patient who received a liver transplant. Some T cells may be supplied by the graft donor. CDR3s include the opening cysteine and the closing phenylalanine or tryptophan. The D gene is left open where the match is weak. Size is omitted from some rows. Given values are once, few, many or a class for expanded clones.

V gene	D gene	J gene	clone size	CDR3 protein	CDR3 DNA
TRBV27	TRBD2	TRBJ2-7	.	CASSPGGVPYEQYF	TGTGCCAGCTCTCCCGGGGGGGTTCCCTACGAGCAGTACTTC
TRBV6-1	TRBD1	TRBJ2-2	.	CAIPRDSTTGELFF	TGTGCCATCCCTCGGGACAGTACCACCGGGGAGCTGTTTTTT
TRBV4-3	.	TRBJ2-3	.	CASSQDRPTINTDTQYF	TGCGCCAGCAGCCAAGATAGGCCCACTATTAACACAGATACGCAGTATTTT
TRBV13	.	TRBJ2-1	.	CASSHTLDEQFF	TGTGCCAGCAGCCATACACTCGACGAGCAGTTCTTC
TRBV5-8	.	TRBJ1-5	.	CASSPWGGGIGNQPQHF	TGTGCCAGCAGCCCGTGGGGTGGAGGGATAGGAAATCAGCCCCAGCATTTT
TRBV28	.	TRBJ1-1	.	CASSLKTLMNTEAFF	TGTGCCAGCAGTCTGAAGACACTGATGAACACTGAAGCTTTCTTT
TRBV4-1	.	TRBJ2-2	.	CASSQDLASGELFF	TGCGCCAGCAGCCAAGACCTGGCGAGCGGGGAGCTGTTTTTT
TRBV4-3	.	TRBJ2-2	.	CASSQDWASVGTGELFF	TGCGCCAGCAGCCAAGATTGGGCTAGCGTTGGCACCGGGGAGCTGTTTTTT
TRBV29-1	TRBD1	TRBJ2-7	.	CSVGQGGPYEQYF	TGCAGCGTTGGACAGGGGGGACCCTACGAGCAGTACTTC
TRBV28	.	TRBJ2-1	once	CASSPLPTNEQFF	TGTGCCAGCAGTCCCCTCCCAACCAATGAGCAGTTCTTC
TRBV7-8	TRBD2	TRBJ2-7	.	CASSLRRGRIYEQYF	TGTGCCAGCAGCCTGCGGCGCGGGAGAATCTACGAGCAGTACTTC
TRBV7-9	.	TRBJ2-1	.	CASSSNNEQFF	TGTGCCAGCAGCTCGAACAATGAGCAGTTCTTC
TRBV15	.	TRBJ1-1	.	CATSTPGGWAEAFF	TGTGCCACCAGCACCCCGGGGGGCTGGGCTGAAGCTTTCTTT
TRBV13	.	TRBJ1-4	.	CASSFGGEGEKLFF	TGTGCCAGCAGCTTCGGGGGTGAGGGTGAAAAACTGTTTTTT
TRBV6-6	TRBD1	TRBJ2-1	.	CASSLVRTGVYNEQFF	TGTGCCAGCAGCCTCGTACGGACAGGGGTTTACAATGAGCAGTTCTTC
TRBV5-1	TRBD2	TRBJ2-7	.	CASSFPTSGSYEQYF	TGCGCCAGCAGCTTCCCGACTAGCGGATCCTACGAGCAGTACTTC
TRBV28	TRBD2	TRBJ2-3	.	CASGPGGLAGEGDTQYF	TGTGCCAGCGGCCCGGGGGGGCTAGCGGGAGAGGGGGATACGCAGTATTTT
TRBV5-6	.	TRBJ1-1	.	CASSSDSGWTEAFF	TGTGCCAGCAGCTCTGACTCGGGATGGACTGAAGCTTTCTTT
TRBV29-1	.	TRBJ2-7	.	CSVEIPDSSYEQYF	TGCAGCGTTGAAATACCGGACAGCTCCTACGAGCAGTACTTC
TRBV27	.	TRBJ2-3	.	CASSLSRVDTQYF	TGTGCCAGCAGTTTATCCCGCGTAGATACGCAGTATTTT
TRBV6-5	TRBD2	TRBJ2-7	once	CASTSLVGGPHEQYF	TGTGCCAGCACCTCCCTTGTGGGAGGGCCTCACGAGCAGTACTTC
TRBV7-7	.	TRBJ2-1	.	CASSPTGRWINEQFF	TGTGCTAGCAGTCCCACAGGGAGATGGATAAATGAGCAGTTCTTC
TRBV9	.	TRBJ2-1	.	CASSPEYNEQFF	TGTGCCAGCAGCCCTGAGTACAATGAGCAGTTCTTC
TRBV9	.	TRBJ1-2	.	CASSTDGLYGYTF	TGTGCCAGCAGCACAGACGGACTCTATGGCTACACCTTC
TRBV2	.	TRBJ2-2	.	CASSRFSGANTGELFF	TGTGCCAGCAGTAGATTTAGCGGTGCGAACACCGGGGAGCTGTTTTTT
TRBV13	.	TRBJ2-2	.	CASSSGTTGELFF	TGTGCCAGCAGCTCCGGGACCACCGGGGAGCTGTTTTTT
TRBV10-2	.	TRBJ1-2	.	CASSPDRRGYGYTF	TGCGCCAGCAGCCCCGACAGGCGGGGCTATGGCTACACCTTC
TRBV6-1	TRBD2	TRBJ2-5	.	CASSETRLAGGQETQYF	TGTGCCAGCAGTGAAACGAGACTAGCGGGAGGCCAAGAGACCCAGTACTTC
TRBV4-3	TRBD2	TRBJ2-7	.	CASSQRKLAGGTYEQYF	TGCGCCAGCAGCCAAAGGAAGCTAGCGGGAGGGACCTACGAGCAGTACTTC
TRBV5-1	.	TRBJ1-1	.	CASSLAANTEAFF	TGCGCCAGCAGCTTGGCCGCGAACACTGAAGCTTTCTTT
TRBV7-8	.	TRBJ1-3	.	CASSPRTAGNTIYF	TGTGCCAGCAGCCCGCGGACGGCTGGAAACACCATATATTTT